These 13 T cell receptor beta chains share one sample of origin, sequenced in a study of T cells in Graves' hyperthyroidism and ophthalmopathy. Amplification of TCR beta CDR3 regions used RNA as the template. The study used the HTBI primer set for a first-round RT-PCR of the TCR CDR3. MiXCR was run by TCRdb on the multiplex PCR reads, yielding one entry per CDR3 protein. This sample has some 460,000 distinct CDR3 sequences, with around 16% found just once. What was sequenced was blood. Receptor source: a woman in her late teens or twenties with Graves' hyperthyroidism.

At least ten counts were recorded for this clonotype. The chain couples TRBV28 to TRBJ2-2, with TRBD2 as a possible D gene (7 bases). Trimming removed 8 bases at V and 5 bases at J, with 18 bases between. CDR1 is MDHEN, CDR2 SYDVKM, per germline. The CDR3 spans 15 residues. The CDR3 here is CASSVWGGGTGELFF. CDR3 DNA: TGTGCCAGCTCCGTATGGGGGGGCGGGACCGGGGAGCTGTTTTTT. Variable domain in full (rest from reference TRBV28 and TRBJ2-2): DVKVTQSSRYLVKRTGEKVFLECVQDMDHENMFWYRQDPGLGLRLIYFSYDVKMKEKGDIPEGYSVSREKKERFSLILESASTNQTSMYLCASSVWGGGTGELFFGEGSRLTVL.

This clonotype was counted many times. CDR3 protein: CSARKGGREQYF. The CDR3 DNA reads as TGCAGTGCTAGAAAAGGTGGGAGGGAGCAGTACTTC. The chain carries TRBV20-1 and TRBJ2-7, with D possibly being TRBD2 (6 bases). V was trimmed by 2 bases and J by 7 bases, leaving 12 bases between them. The CDR3 runs to 12 residues. CDR1 is DFQATT, CDR2 SNEGSKA, per germline (reference sequence).

The CDR3 DNA follows: TGTGCCAGCAGTTCAGGGGGCGGATATAATTCACCCCTCCACTTT. This gives the protein CASSSGGGYNSPLHF. The chain is built from TRBV25-1 and TRBJ1-6; the match to TRBD1 covers 8 bases. CDR3 size: 15 residues. With 5 bases clipped from V and 4 bases from J, the junction kept 4 bases outside the gene matches. Germline V gene lookup returns CDR1 MGHDK and CDR2 SYGVNS.

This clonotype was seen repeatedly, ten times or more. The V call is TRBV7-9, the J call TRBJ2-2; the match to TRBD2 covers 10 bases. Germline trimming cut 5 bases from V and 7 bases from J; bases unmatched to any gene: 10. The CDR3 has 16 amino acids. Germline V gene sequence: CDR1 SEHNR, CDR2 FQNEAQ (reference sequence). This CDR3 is CASSPSGRALLGELFF. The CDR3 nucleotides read TGTGCCAGCAGCCCCAGCGGGAGGGCCTTACTCGGGGAGCTGTTTTTT.

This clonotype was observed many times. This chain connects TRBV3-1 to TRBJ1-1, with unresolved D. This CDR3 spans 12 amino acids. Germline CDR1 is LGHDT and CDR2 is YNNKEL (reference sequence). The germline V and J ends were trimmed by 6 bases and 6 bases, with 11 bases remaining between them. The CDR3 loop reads CASSLKGSEAFF. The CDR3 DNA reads TGTGCCAGCAGTTTAAAGGGCTCTGAAGCTTTCTTT. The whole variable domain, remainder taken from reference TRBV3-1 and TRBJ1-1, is DTAVSQTPKYLVTQMGNDKSIKCEQNLGHDTMYWYKQDSKKFLKIMFSYNNKELIINETVPNRFSPKSPDKAHLNLHINSLELGDSAVYFCASSLKGSEAFFGQGTRLTVV.

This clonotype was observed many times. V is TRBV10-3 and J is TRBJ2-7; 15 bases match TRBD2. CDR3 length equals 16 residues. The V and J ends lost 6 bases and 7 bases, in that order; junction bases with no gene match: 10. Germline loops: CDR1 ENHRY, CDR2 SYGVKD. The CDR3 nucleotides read TGTGCCATCAGGAACGGACTAGCGGGAGGGCCGGGGGAGCAGTACTTC. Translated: CAIRNGLAGGPGEQYF.

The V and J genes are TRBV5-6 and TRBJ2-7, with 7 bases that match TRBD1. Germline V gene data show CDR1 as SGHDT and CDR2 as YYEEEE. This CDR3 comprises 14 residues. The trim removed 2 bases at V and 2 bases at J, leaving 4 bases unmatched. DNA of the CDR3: TGTGCCAGCAGCTTCGGGACAGCCGCCTACGAGCAGTACTTC. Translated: CASSFGTAAYEQYF.

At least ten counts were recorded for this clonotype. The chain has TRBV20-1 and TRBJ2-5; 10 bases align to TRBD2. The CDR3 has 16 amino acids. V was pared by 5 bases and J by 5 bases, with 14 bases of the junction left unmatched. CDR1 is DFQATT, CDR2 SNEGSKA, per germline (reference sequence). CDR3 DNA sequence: TGCAGTGCTGGAGGGGCTAGCGGGGGTTCGAGGGAGACCCAGTACTTC. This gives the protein CSAGGASGGSRETQYF.

CDR3: CASSSGVTGDTIYF. In nucleotides, the CDR3 is TGTGCCAGCAGCTCCGGGGTCACCGGTGACACCATATATTTT. The chain carries TRBV7-9 and TRBJ1-3; D uncertain. Germline-derived CDR1 and CDR2 are SEHNR and FQNEAQ (reference sequence). Trimming pared 4 bases from V and 8 bases from J, leaving 15 bases between. CDR3 length: 14 amino acids.

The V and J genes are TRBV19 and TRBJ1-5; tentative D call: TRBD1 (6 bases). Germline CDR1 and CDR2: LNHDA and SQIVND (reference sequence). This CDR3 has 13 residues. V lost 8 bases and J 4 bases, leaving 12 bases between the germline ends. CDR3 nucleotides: TGTGCCAGTCCAGGGGAAAGTAATCAGCCCCAGCATTTT. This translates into CASPGESNQPQHF.

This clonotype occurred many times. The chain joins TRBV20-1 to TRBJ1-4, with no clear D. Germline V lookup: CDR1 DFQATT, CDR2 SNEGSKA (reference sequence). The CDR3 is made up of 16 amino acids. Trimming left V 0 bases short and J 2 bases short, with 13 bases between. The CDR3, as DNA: TGCAGTGCTAGAGATCCGAGAGTTGGGACTAATGAAAAACTGTTTTTT. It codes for CSARDPRVGTNEKLFF.

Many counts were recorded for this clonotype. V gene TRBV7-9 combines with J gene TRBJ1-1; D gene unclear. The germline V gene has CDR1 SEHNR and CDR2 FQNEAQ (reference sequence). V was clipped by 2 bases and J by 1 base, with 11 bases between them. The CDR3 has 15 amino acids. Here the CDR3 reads CASSLLGRGNTEAFF. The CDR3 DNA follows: TGTGCCAGCAGCTTATTAGGTAGAGGGAACACTGAAGCTTTCTTT. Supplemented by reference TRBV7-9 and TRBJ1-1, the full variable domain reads DTGVSQNPRHKITKRGQNVTFRCDPISEHNRLYWYRQTLGQGPEFLTYFQNEAQLEKSRLLSDRFSAERPKGSFSTLEIQRTEQGDSAMYLCASSLLGRGNTEAFFGQGTRLTVV.

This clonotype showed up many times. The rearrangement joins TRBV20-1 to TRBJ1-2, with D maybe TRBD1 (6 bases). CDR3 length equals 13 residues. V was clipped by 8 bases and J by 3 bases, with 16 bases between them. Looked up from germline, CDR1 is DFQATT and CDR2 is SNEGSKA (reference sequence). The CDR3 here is CSPSRGEDYGYTF. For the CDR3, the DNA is TGCAGTCCCTCTAGGGGGGAGGACTATGGCTACACCTTC.